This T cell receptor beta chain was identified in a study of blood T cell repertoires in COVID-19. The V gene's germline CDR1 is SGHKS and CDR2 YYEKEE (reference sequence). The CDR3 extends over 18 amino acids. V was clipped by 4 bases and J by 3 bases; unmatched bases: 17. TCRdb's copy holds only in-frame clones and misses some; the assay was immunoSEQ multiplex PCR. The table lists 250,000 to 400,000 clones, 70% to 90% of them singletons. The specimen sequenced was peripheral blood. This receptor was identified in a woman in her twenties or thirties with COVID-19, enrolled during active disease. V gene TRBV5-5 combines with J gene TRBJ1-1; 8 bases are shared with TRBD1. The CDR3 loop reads CASSPYTSGGPRDTEAFF. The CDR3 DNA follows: TGTGCCAGCAGCCCTTACACTTCAGGGGGCCCGCGGGACACTGAAGCTTTCTTT. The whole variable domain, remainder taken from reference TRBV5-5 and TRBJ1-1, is DAGVTQSPTHLIKTRGQQVTLRCSPISGHKSVSWYQQVLGQGPQFIFQYYEKEERGRGNFPDRFSARQFPNYSSELNVNALLLGDSALYLCASSPYTSGGPRDTEAFFGQGTRLTVV.